This paragraph covers one T cell receptor (beta chain) sequence. The data derive from a study of control samples from healthy donors and cancer patients. The repertoire was sequenced with immunoSEQ multiplex PCR; TCRdb's copy has only in-frame clones and lacks some. The repertoire consists of some 66,000 clones, with around 85% occurring once and the leading ten covering roughly 5%. After removal of 4 bases from V and 5 bases from J, the junction contained 8 bases not matched to a gene. The CDR3 is made up of 15 amino acids. CDR1 is LGHNA, CDR2 YSLEER, per germline. The chain uses TRBV4-3 and TRBJ2-1; 7 positions agree with TRBD2. The TCR originated in a man aged 35-49 years in good health. Material for sequencing was blood. DNA for the CDR3: TGCGCCAGCAGCCCCTTGGGACTACAAGACAATGAGCAGTTCTTC. It specifies CASSPLGLQDNEQFF.